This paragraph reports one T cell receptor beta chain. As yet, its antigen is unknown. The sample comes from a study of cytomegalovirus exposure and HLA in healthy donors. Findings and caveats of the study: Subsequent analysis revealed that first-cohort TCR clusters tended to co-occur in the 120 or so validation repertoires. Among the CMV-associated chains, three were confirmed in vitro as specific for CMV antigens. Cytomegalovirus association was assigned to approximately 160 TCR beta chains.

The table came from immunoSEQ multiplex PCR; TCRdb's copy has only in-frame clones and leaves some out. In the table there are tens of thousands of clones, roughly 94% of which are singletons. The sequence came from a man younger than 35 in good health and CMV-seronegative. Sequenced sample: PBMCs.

CDR3 in DNA: TGCGCCAGCAGTCATTCGGAGGGCGGGGAGCTGTTTTTT. Translation gives CASSHSEGGELFF. The chain couples TRBV23-1 to TRBJ2-2, with a possible D match to TRBD2 (6 bases). TRBV23-1 is labeled an ORF, and its function is uncertain. Trimming took 3 bases from V and 7 from J, leaving 9 bases between them. The CDR3 loop spans 13 amino acids.